This T cell receptor beta chain was sequenced in a study of blood T cell repertoires in COVID-19. Trimming took off 1 base at V and 7 bases at J, with 8 bases between the two ends. The CDR3 runs to 13 residues. Germline V gene lookup returns CDR1 SGHTA and CDR2 FQGNSA. Original methodology: The authors estimated nucleated cell counts from reference gene primer amplification. Here immunoSEQ multiplex PCR was the method, and the copy in TCRdb shows in-frame clones only, minus some. V, J and clone size are those of that table, while D and trimming were read from the DNA. Of approximately 36,000 clones detected, roughly four fifths appear once; the ten largest clones hold 42%.

The rearrangement joins TRBV7-2 to TRBJ2-1; the D is unclear. Material: peripheral blood. The TCR was taken from a human donor in a cohort sampled during active or convalescent COVID-19. The donor label of this sample is uncertain. The CDR3 DNA reads TGTGCCAGCAGCTTAGTGGGCAGGAATGAGCAGTTCTTC. Translation gives CASSLVGRNEQFF. The variable domain in full, with the rest retrieved from reference TRBV7-2 and TRBJ2-1, is GAGVSQSPSNKVTEKGKDVELRCDPISGHTALYWYRQSLGQGLEFLIYFQGNSAPDKSGLPSDRFSAERTGGSVSTLTIQRTQQEDSAVYLCASSLVGRNEQFFGPGTRLTVL.